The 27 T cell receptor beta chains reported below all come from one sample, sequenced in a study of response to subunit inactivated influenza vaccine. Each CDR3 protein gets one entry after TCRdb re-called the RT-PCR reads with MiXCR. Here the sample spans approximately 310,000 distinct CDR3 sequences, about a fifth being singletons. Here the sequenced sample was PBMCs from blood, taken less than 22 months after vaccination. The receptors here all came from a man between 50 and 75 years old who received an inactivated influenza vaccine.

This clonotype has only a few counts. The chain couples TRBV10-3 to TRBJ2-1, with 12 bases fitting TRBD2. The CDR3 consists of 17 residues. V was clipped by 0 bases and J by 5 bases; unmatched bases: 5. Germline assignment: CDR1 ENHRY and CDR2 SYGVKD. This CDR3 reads CAISESLAGGPNNEQFF. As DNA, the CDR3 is TGTGCCATCAGTGAGTCCCTAGCGGGGGGGCCAAACAATGAGCAGTTCTTC.

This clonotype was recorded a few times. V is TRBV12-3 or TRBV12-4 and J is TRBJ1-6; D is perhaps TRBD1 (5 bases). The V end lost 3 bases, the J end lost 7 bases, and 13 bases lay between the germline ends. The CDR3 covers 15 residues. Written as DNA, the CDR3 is TGTGCCAGCAGTTTGGAGGGAGGGGTAAATTCACCCCTCCACTTT. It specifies CASSLEGGVNSPLHF.

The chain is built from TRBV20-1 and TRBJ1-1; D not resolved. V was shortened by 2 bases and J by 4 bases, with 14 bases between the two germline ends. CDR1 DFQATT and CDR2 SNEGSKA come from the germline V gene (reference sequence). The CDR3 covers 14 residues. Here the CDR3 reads CSARLSRVVTEAFF. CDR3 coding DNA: TGCAGTGCTAGATTGAGCAGAGTAGTCACTGAAGCTTTCTTT.

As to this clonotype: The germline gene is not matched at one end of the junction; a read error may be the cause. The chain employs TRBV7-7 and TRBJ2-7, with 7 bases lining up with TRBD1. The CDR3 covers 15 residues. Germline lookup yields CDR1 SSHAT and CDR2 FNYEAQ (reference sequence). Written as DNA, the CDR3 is TGTGCTAGCAGCCCTGGGACAGCGAGCTCCTACGAGCAGTACTTC. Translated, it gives CASSPGTASSYEQYF.

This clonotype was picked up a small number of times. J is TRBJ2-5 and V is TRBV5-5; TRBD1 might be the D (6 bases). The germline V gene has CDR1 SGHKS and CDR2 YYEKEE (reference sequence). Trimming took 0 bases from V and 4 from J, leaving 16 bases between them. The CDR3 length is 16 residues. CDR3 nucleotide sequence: TGTGCCAGCAGCTTGGTGGGGCAGGGGCCTTTAGAGACCCAGTACTTC. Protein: CASSLVGQGPLETQYF.

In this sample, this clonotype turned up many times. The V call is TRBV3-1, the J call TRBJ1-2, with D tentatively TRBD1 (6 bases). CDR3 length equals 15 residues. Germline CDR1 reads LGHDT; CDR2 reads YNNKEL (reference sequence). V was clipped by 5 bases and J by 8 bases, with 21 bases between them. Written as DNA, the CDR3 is TGTGCCAGCAGCGCAGAAGAAACAGGGAACGGAGGCTACACCTTC. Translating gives CASSAEETGNGGYTF.

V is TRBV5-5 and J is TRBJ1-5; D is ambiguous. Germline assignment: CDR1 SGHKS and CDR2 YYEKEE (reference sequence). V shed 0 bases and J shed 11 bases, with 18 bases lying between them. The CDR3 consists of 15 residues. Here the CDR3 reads CASSLVSQKSGSQHF. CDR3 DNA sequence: TGTGCCAGCAGCTTGGTATCCCAAAAATCGGGGTCCCAGCATTTT.

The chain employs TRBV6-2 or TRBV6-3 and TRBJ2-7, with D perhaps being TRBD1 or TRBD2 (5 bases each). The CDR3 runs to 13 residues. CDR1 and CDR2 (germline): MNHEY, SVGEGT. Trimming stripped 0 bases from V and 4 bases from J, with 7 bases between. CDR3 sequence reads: CASSYSRGYEQYF. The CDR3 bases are TGTGCCAGCAGTTACTCGAGGGGATACGAGCAGTACTTC.

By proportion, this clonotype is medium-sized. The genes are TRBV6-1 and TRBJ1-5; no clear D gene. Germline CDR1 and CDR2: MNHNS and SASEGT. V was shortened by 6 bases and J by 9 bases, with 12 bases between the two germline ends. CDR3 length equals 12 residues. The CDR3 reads CASRAGVRPQHF. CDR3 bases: TGTGCCAGCAGGGCCGGGGTTAGGCCCCAGCATTTT.

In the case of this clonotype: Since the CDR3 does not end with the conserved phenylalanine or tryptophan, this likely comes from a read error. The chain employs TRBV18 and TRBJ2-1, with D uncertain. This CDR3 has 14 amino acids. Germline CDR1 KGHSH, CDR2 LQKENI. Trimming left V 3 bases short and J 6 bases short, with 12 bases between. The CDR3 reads CASSPPDGGNEQFL. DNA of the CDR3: TGTGCCAGCTCACCCCCGGATGGTGGCAATGAGCAGTTCTTG.

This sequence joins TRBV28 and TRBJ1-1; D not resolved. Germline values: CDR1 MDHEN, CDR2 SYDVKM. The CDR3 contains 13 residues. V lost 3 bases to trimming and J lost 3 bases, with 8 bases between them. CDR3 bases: TGTGCCAGCAGTTTCAGGAGGCACACTGAAGCTTTCTTT. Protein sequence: CASSFRRHTEAFF. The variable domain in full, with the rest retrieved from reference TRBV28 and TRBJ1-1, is DVKVTQSSRYLVKRTGEKVFLECVQDMDHENMFWYRQDPGLGLRLIYFSYDVKMKEKGDIPEGYSVSREKKERFSLILESASTNQTSMYLCASSFRRHTEAFFGQGTRLTVV.

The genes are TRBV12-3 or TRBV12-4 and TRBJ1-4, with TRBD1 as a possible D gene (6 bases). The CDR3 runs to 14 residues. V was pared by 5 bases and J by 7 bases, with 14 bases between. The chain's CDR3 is CASSDTGLAEKLFF. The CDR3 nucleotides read TGTGCCAGCAGTGATACAGGGCTAGCTGAAAAACTGTTTTTT.

The CDR3 nucleotides read TGTGCCAGCTCACCACCTGGTGAGAGCACTGAAGCTTTCTTT. It encodes CASSPPGESTEAFF. V usage is TRBV18 and J usage is TRBJ1-1; D is undetermined. The CDR3 is made up of 14 amino acids. Germline lookup yields CDR1 KGHSH and CDR2 LQKENI. With 0 bases removed from V and 4 bases from J, the gap between germline ends came to 9 bases.

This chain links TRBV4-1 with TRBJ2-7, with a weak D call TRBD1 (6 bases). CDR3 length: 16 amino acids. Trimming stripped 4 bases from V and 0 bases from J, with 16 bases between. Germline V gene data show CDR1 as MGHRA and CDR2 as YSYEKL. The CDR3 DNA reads TGCGCCAGCAGCCGTGTTCCCGGGACAATCTCCTACGAGCAGTACTTC. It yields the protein CASSRVPGTISYEQYF.

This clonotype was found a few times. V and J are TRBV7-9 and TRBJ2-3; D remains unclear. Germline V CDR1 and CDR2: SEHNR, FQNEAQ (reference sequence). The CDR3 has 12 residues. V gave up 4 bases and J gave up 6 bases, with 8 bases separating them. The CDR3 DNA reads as TGTGCCAGCAGCTACCCATGGGATACGCAGTATTTT. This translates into CASSYPWDTQYF.

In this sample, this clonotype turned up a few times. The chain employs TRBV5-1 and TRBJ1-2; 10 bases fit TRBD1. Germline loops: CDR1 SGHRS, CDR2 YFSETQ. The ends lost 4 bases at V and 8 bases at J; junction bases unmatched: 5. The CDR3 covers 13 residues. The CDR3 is CASSQGQGIGYTF. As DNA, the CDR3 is TGCGCCAGCAGCCAGGGACAGGGGATCGGCTACACCTTC.

The CDR3 reads CASNKRGSGSYEQYF. In DNA form, the CDR3 reads TGTGCCAGCAATAAGAGGGGGAGTGGGTCCTACGAGCAGTACTTC. The chain carries TRBV12-3 or TRBV12-4 and TRBJ2-7; D is possibly TRBD1 (6 bases). V was trimmed by 7 bases and J by 1 base, leaving 17 bases between them. The CDR3 length is 15 residues.

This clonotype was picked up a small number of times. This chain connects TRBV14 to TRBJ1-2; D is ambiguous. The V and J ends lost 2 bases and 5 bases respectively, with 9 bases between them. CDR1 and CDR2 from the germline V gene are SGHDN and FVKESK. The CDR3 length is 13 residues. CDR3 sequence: CASSQSTAYGYTF. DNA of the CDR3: TGTGCCAGCAGCCAATCGACGGCGTATGGCTACACCTTC.

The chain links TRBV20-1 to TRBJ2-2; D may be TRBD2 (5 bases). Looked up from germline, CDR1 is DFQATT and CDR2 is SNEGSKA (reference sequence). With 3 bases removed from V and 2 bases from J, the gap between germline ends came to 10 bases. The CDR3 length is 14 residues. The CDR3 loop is CSASGNLNTGELFF. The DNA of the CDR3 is TGCAGTGCTAGCGGGAACCTCAACACCGGGGAGCTGTTTTTT.

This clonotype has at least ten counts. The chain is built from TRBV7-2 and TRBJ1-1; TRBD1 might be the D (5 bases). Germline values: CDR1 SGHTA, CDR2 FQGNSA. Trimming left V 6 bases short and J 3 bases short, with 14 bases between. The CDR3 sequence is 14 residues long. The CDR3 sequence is CASRPGPSDTEAFF. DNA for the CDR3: TGTGCCAGCAGACCGGGGCCATCAGACACTGAAGCTTTCTTT.

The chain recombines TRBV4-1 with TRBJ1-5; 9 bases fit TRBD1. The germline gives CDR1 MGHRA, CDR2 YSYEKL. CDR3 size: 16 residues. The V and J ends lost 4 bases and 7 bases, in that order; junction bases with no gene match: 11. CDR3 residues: CASSRLDRGGFQPQHF. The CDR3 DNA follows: TGCGCCAGCAGCCGGTTGGACAGGGGTGGATTCCAGCCCCAGCATTTT.

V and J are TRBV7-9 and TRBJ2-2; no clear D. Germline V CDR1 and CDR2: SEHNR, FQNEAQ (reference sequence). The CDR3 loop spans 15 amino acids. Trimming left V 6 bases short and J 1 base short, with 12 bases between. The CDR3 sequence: CASRQTNLNTGELFF. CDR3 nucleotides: TGTGCCAGCAGGCAAACTAACCTGAACACCGGGGAGCTGTTTTTT. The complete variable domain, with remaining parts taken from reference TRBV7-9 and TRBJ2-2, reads DTGVSQNPRHKITKRGQNVTFRCDPISEHNRLYWYRQTLGQGPEFLTYFQNEAQLEKSRLLSDRFSAERPKGSFSTLEIQRTEQGDSAMYLCASRQTNLNTGELFFGEGSRLTVL.

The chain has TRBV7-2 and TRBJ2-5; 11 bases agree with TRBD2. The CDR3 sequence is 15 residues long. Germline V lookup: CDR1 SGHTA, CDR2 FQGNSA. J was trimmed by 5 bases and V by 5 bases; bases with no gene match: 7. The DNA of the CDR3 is TGTGCCAGCAGCAAAACTAGCGGGAGTTTTGAGACCCAGTACTTC. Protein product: CASSKTSGSFETQYF.

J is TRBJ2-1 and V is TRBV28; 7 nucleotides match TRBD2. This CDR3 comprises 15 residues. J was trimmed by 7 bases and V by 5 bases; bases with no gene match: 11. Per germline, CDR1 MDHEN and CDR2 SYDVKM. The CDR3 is CASSLIRTSINEQFF. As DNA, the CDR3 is TGTGCCAGCAGTCTTATCCGGACTAGTATAAATGAGCAGTTCTTC.

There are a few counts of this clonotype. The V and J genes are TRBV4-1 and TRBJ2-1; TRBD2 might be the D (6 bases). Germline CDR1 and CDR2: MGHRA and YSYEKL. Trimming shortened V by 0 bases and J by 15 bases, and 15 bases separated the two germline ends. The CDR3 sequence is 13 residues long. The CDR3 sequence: CASSQDRGTPLFF. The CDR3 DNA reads TGCGCCAGCAGCCAAGATCGGGGGACCCCCCTGTTCTTC.

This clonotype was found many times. CDR3 in amino acids: CASSEGKHYGYTF. For the CDR3, the DNA is TGTGCCAGCAGCGAGGGGAAGCACTATGGCTACACCTTC. V usage is TRBV7-2 and J usage is TRBJ1-2; a possible D gene is TRBD1 (5 bases). V was shortened by 5 bases and J by 3 bases, with 10 bases between the two germline ends. The CDR3 is made up of 13 amino acids. Germline V gives CDR1 SGHTA, CDR2 FQGNSA. Complete variable domain (other parts from reference TRBV7-2 and TRBJ1-2): GAGVSQSPSNKVTEKGKDVELRCDPISGHTALYWYRQSLGQGLEFLIYFQGNSAPDKSGLPSDRFSAERTGGSVSTLTIQRTQQEDSAVYLCASSEGKHYGYTFGSGTRLTVV.

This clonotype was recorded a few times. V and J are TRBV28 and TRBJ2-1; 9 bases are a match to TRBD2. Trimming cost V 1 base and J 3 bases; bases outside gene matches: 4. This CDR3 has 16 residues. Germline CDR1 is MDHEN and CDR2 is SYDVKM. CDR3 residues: CASSLYRSGGYNEQFF. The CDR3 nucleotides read TGTGCCAGCAGTTTATATCGTAGCGGGGGCTACAATGAGCAGTTCTTC. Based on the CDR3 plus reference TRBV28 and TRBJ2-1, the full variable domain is DVKVTQSSRYLVKRTGEKVFLECVQDMDHENMFWYRQDPGLGLRLIYFSYDVKMKEKGDIPEGYSVSREKKERFSLILESASTNQTSMYLCASSLYRSGGYNEQFFGPGTRLTVL.